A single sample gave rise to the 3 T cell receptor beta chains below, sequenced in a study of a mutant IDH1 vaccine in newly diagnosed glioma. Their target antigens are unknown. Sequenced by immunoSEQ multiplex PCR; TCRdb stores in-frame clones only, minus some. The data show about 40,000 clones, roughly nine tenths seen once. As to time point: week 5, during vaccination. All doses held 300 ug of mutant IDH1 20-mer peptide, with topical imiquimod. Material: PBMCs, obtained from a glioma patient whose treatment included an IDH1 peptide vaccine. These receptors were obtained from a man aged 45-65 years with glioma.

For the CDR3, the DNA is TGTGCCAGTAGCTTTGTCGACCAGCCCCAGCATTTT. Translation gives CASSFVDQPQHF. The chain carries TRBV19 and TRBJ1-5; D uncertain. V lost 6 bases to trimming and J lost 7 bases, with 10 bases between them. The CDR3 covers 12 residues. Germline V lookup: CDR1 LNHDA, CDR2 SQIVND (reference sequence). Full variable domain (rest looked up from reference TRBV19 and TRBJ1-5): DGGITQSPKYLFRKEGQNVTLSCEQNLNHDAMYWYRQDPGQGLRLIYYSQIVNDFQKGDIAEGYSVSREKKESFPLTVTSAQKNPTAFYLCASSFVDQPQHFGDGTRLSIL.

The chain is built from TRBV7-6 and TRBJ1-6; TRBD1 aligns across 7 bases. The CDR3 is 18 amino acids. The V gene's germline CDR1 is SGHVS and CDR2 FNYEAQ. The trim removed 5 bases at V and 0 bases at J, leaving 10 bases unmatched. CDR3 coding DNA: TGTGCCAGCAGCCGAAAAGGGGGCCCCAGCTCCTATAATTCACCCCTCCACTTT. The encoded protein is CASSRKGGPSSYNSPLHF. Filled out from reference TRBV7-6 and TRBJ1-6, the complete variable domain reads GAGVSQSPRYKVTKRGQDVALRCDPISGHVSLYWYRQALGQGPEFLTYFNYEAQQDKSGLPNDRFSAERPEGSISTLTIQRTEQRDSAMYRCASSRKGGPSSYNSPLHFGNGTRLTVT.

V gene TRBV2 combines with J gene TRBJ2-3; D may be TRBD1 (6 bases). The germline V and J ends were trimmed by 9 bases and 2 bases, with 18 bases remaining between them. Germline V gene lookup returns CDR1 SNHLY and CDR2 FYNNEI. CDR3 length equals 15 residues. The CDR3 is CARHNRAKDTDTQYF. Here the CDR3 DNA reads TGTGCCAGACATAACAGGGCAAAGGACACAGATACGCAGTATTTT. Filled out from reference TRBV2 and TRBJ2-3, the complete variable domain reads EPEVTQTPSHQVTQMGQEVILRCVPISNHLYFYWYRQILGQKVEFLVSFYNNEISEKSEIFDDQFSVERPDGSNFTLKIRSTKLEDSAMYFCARHNRAKDTDTQYFGPGTRLTVL.